What follows is one T cell receptor (beta chain) and its context. This record belongs to a study of blood T cell repertoires in COVID-19. Looked up from germline, CDR1 is SGHAT and CDR2 is FQNNGV. V lost 3 bases, J lost 2 bases, and 1 base stayed unmatched. The length of the CDR3 is 15 residues. Using immunoSEQ multiplex PCR, the repertoire was profiled, and TCRdb retains in-frame clones only, with some absent. The data show fewer than 60,000 clones, more than 70% seen once. This chain links TRBV11-2 with TRBJ1-5, with 10 positions matching TRBD1. The origin of this receptor is a man in his sixties with acute or convalescent COVID-19. Sequencing was performed on peripheral blood. DNA for the CDR3: TGTGCCAGCAGCTTCGGGACAGGGGGCAATCAGCCCCAGCATTTT. Protein: CASSFGTGGNQPQHF.